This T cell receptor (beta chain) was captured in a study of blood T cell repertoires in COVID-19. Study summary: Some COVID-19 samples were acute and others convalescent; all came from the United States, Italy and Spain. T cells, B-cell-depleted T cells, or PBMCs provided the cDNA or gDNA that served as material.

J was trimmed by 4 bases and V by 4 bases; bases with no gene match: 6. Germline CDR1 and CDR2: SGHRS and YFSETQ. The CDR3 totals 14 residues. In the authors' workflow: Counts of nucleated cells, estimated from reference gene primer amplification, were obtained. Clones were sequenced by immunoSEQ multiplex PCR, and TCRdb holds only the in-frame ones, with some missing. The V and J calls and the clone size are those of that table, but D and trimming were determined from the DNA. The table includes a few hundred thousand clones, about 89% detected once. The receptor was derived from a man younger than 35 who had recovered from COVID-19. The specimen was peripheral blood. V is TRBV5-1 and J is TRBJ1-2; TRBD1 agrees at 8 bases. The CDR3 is CASSHGQGRYGYTF. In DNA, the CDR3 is TGCGCCAGCAGCCACGGACAGGGACGCTATGGCTACACCTTC.